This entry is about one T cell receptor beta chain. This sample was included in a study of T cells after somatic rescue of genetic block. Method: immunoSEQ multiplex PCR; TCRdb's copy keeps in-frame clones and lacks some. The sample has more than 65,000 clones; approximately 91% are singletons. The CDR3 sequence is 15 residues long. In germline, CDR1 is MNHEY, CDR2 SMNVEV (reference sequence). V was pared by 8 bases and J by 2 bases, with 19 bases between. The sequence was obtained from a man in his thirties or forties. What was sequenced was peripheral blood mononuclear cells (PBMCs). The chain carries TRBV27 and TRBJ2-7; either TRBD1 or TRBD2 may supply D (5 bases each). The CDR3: CASPSLEGRPYEQYF. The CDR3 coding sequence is TGTGCCAGCCCCTCGCTAGAGGGGCGACCCTACGAGCAGTACTTC.